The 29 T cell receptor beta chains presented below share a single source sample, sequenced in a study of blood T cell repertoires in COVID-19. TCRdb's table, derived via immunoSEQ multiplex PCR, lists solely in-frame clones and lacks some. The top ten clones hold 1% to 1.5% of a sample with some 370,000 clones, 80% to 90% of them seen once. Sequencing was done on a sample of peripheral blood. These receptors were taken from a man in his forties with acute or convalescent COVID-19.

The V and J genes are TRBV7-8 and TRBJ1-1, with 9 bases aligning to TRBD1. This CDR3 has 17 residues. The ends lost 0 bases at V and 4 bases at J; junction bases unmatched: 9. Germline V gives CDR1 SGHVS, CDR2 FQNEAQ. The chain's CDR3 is CASSLADYRDRATEAFF. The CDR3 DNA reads TGTGCCAGCAGCTTAGCAGATTACCGGGACAGGGCCACTGAAGCTTTCTTT.

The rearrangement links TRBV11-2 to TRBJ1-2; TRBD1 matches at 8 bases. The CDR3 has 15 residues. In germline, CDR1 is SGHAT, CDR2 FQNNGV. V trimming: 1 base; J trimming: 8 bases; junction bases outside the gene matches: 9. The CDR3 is CASSLVQGVPQGYTF. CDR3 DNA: TGTGCCAGCAGCTTAGTACAGGGGGTTCCTCAAGGCTACACCTTC.

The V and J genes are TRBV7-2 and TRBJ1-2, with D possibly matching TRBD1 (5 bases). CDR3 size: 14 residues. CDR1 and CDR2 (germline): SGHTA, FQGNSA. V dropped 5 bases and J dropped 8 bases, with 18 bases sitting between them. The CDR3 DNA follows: TGTGCCAGCAGCGTGCGTGAGGAGGGGAGGGGCTACACCTTC. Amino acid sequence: CASSVREEGRGYTF.

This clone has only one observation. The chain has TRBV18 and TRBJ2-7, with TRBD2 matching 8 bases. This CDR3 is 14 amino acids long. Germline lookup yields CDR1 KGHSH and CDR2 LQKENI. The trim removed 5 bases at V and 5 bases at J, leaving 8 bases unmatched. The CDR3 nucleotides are TGTGCCAGCTCAAGGAGCGGGGGTTCTAACGAGCAGTACTTC. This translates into CASSRSGGSNEQYF. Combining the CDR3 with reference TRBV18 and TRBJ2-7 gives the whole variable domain NAGVMQNPRHLVRRRGQEARLRCSPMKGHSHVYWYRQLPEEGLKFMVYLQKENIIDESGMPKERFSAEFPKEGPSILRIQQVVRGDSAAYFCASSRSGGSNEQYFGPGTRLTVT.

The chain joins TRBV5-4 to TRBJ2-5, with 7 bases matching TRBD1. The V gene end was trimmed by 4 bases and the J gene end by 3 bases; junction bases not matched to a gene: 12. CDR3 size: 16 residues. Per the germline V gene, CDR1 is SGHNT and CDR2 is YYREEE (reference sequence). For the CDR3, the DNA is TGTGCCAGCAGCCACGCACGGGACAGAACGAAAGAGACCCAGTACTTC. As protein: CASSHARDRTKETQYF.

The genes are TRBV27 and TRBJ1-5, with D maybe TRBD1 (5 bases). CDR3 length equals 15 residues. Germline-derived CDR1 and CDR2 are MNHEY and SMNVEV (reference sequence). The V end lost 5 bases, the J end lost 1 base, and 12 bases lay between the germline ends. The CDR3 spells CASSTDGGSNQPQHF. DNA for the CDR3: TGTGCCAGCAGTACCGACGGGGGGAGCAATCAGCCCCAGCATTTT.

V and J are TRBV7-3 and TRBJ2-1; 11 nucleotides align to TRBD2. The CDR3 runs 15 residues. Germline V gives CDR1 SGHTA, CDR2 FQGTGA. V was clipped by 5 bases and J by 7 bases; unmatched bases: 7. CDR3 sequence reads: CASSPRLAGLNEQFF. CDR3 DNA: TGTGCCAGCAGCCCCAGACTAGCGGGATTAAATGAGCAGTTCTTC.

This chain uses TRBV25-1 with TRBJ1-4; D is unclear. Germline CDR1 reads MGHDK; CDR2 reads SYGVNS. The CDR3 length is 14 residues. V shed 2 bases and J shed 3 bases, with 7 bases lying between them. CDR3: CASSEEQPNEKLFF. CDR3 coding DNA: TGTGCCAGCAGTGAAGAACAGCCTAATGAAAAACTGTTTTTT.

DNA of the CDR3: TGTGCCAGCAGCTTAGGCGCACGGACAGGCTACACCTTC. It encodes CASSLGARTGYTF. The rearrangement uses TRBV13 and TRBJ1-2; D is possibly TRBD1 (5 bases). Per germline, CDR1 PRHDT and CDR2 FYEKMQ (reference sequence). The V and J ends lost 0 bases and 8 bases respectively, with 10 bases between them. There are 13 residues in the CDR3. Full variable domain (missing parts from reference TRBV13 and TRBJ1-2): AAGVIQSPRHLIKEKRETATLKCYPIPRHDTVYWYQQGPGQDPQFLISFYEKMQSDKGSIPDRFSAQQFSDYHSELNMSSLELGDSALYFCASSLGARTGYTFGSGTRLTVV.

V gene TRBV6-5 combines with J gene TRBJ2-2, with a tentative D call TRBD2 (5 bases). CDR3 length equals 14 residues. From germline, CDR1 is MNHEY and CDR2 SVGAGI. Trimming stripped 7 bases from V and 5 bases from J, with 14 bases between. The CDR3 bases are TGTGCCAGCACCCGCGGAGGAGCTACCGGGGAGCTGTTTTTT. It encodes CASTRGGATGELFF.

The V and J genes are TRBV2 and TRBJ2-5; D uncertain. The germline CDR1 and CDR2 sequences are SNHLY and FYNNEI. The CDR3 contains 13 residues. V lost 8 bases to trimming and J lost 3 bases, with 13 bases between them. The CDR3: CASRLQLEETQYF. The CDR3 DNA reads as TGTGCCAGCCGTTTACAGTTGGAAGAGACCCAGTACTTC.

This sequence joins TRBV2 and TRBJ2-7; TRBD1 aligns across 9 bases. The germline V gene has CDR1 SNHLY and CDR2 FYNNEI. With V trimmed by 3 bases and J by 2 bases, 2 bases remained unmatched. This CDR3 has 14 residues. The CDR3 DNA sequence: TGTGCCAGCAGTGACCGGGACAGGGCCTACGAGCAGTACTTC. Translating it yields CASSDRDRAYEQYF.

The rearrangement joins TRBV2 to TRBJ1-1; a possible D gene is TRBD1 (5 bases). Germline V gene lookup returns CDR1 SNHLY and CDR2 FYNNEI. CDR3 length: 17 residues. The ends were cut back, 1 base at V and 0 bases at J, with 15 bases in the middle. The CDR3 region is CASSEELGGVMNTEAFF. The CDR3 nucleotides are TGTGCCAGCAGTGAAGAATTGGGGGGGGTCATGAACACTGAAGCTTTCTTT.

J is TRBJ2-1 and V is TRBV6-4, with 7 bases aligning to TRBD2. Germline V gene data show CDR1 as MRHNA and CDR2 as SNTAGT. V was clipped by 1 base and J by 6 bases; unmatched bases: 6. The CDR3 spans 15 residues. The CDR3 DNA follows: TGTGCCAGCAGTGACTGGGCGGGAGCCCGCAATGAGCAGTTCTTC. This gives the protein CASSDWAGARNEQFF.

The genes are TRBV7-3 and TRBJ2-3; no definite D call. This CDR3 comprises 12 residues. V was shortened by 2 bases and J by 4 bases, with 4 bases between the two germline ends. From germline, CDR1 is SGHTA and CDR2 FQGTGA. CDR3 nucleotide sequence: TGTGCCAGCAGCTTATATGCAGATACGCAGTATTTT. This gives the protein CASSLYADTQYF.

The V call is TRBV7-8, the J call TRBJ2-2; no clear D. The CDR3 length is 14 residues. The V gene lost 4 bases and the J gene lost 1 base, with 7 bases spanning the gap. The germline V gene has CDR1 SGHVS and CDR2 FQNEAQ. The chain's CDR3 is CASSSLRNTGELFF. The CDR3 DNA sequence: TGTGCCAGCAGCTCGTTGCGGAACACCGGGGAGCTGTTTTTT.

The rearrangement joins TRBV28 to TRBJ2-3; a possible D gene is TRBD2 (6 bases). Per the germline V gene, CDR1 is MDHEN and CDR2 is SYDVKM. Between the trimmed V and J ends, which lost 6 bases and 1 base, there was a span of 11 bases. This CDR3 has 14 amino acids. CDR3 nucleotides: TGTGCCAGCAGCCTAGCGACACGCACAGATACGCAGTATTTT. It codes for CASSLATRTDTQYF. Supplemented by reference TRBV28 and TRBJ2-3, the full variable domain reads DVKVTQSSRYLVKRTGEKVFLECVQDMDHENMFWYRQDPGLGLRLIYFSYDVKMKEKGDIPEGYSVSREKKERFSLILESASTNQTSMYLCASSLATRTDTQYFGPGTRLTVL.

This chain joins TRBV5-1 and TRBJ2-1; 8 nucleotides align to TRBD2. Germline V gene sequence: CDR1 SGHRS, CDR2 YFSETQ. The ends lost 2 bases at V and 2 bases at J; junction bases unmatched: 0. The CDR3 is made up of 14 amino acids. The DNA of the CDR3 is TGCGCCAGCAGCTTCGGGGGGGCCTACAATGAGCAGTTCTTC. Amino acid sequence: CASSFGGAYNEQFF.

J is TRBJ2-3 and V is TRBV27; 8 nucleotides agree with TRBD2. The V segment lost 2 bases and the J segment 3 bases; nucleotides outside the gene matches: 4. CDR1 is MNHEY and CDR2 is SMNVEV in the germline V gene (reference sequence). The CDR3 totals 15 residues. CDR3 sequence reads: CASSLNPSGTDTQYF. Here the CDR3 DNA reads TGTGCCAGCAGTTTAAACCCTAGCGGGACAGATACGCAGTATTTT.

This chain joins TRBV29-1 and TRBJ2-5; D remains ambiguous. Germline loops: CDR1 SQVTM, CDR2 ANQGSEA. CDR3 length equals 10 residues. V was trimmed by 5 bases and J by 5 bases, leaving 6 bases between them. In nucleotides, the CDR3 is TGCAGCGTTTCCGGGGAGACCCAGTACTTC. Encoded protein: CSVSGETQYF.

In nucleotides, the CDR3 is TGTGCCAGCAGTGAATCCCTTAGCCACACTGAAGCTTTCTTT. Protein sequence: CASSESLSHTEAFF. The chain has TRBV25-1 and TRBJ1-1; D unclear. Germline CDR1 is MGHDK and CDR2 is SYGVNS. The CDR3 contains 14 residues. V lost 1 base, J lost 3 bases, and 9 bases lay in between.

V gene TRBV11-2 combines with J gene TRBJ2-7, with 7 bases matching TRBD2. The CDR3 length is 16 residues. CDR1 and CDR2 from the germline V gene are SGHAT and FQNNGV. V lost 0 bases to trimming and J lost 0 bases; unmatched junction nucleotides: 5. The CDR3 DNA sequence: TGTGCCAGCAGCTTAGATTCAGCGGGGTTCTCCTACGAGCAGTACTTC. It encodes CASSLDSAGFSYEQYF. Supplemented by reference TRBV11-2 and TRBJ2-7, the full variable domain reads EAGVAQSPRYKIIEKRQSVAFWCNPISGHATLYWYQQILGQGPKLLIQFQNNGVVDDSQLPKDRFSAERLKGVDSTLKIQPAKLEDSAVYLCASSLDSAGFSYEQYFGPGTRLTVT.

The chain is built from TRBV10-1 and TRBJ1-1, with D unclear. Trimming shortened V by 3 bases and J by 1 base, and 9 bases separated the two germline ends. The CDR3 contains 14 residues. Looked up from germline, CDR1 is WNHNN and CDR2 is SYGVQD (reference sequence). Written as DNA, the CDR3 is TGCGCCAGCAGTGACGGGGTAAAGAACACTGAAGCTTTCTTT. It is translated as CASSDGVKNTEAFF.

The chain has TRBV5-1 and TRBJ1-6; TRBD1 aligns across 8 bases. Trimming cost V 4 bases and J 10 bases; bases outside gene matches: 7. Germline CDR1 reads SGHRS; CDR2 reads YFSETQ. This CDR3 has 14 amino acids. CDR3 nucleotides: TGCGCCAGCAGCACGGACAGGGAGGTATCACCCCTCCACTTT. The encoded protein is CASSTDREVSPLHF.

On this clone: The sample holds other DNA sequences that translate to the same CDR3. CDR3 loop: CSAGQGSEQYF. In nucleotides, the CDR3 is TGCAGTGCCGGACAGGGCTCCGAGCAGTACTTC. The chain combines TRBV20-1 with TRBJ2-7; 8 bases align to TRBD1. With 6 bases clipped from V and 6 bases from J, the junction kept 4 bases outside the gene matches. This CDR3 is built from 11 residues. Germline V gene sequence: CDR1 DFQATT, CDR2 SNEGSKA (reference sequence).

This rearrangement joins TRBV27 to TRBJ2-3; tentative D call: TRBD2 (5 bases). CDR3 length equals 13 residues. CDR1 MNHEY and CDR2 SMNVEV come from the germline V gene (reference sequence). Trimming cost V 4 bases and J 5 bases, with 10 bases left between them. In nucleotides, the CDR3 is TGTGCCAGCAGTTCCAACGGAGGAGATACGCAGTATTTT. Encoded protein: CASSSNGGDTQYF.

The CDR3 sequence is CAWSQGQLSPREFF. CDR3 DNA: TGTGCCTGGAGCCAGGGACAGCTTTCCCCTAGGGAGTTCTTC. The chain links TRBV30 to TRBJ2-1; 7 bases align to TRBD1. Trimming removed 3 bases from V and 14 bases from J; junction bases left unmatched: 16. Per the germline V gene, CDR1 is GTSNPN and CDR2 is SVGIG (reference sequence). CDR3 length equals 14 residues.

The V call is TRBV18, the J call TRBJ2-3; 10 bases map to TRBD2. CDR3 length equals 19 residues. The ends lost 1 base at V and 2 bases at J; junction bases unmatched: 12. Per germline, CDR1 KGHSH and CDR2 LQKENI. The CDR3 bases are TGTGCCAGCTCACCACGACTAGCGGGTATTTTCTTCCTCACAGATACGCAGTATTTT. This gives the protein CASSPRLAGIFFLTDTQYF.

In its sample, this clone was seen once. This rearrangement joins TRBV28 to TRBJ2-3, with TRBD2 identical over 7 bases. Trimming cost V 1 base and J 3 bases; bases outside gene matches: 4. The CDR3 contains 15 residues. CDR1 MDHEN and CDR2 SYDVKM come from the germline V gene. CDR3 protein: CASSLLGGITDTQYF. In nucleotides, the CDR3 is TGTGCCAGCAGTTTATTGGGGGGGATTACAGATACGCAGTATTTT.